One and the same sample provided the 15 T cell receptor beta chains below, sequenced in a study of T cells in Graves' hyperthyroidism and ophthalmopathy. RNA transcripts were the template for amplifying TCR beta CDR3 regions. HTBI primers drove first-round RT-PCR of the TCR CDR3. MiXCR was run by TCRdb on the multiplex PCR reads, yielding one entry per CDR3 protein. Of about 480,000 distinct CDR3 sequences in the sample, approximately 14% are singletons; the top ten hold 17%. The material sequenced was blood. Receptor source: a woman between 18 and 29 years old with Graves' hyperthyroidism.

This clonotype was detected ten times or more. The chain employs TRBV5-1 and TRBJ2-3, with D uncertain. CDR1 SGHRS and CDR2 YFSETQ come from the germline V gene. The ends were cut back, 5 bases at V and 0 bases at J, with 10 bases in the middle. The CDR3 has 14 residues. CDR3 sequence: CASRTRGSTDTQYF. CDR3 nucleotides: TGCGCCAGCAGGACCCGCGGAAGCACAGATACGCAGTATTTT.

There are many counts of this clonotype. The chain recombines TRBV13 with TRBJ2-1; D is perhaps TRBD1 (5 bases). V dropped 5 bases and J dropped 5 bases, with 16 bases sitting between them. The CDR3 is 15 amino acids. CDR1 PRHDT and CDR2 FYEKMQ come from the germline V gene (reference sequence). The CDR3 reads CASSLQAGWDNEQFF. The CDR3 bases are TGTGCCAGCAGCCTACAGGCCGGTTGGGACAATGAGCAGTTCTTC.

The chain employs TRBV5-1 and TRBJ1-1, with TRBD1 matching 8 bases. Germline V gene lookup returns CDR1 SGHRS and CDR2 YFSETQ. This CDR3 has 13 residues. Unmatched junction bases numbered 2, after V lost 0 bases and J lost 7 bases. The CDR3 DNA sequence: TGCGCCAGCAGCTTGGGTGACAGGGGTGAAGCTTTCTTT. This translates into CASSLGDRGEAFF. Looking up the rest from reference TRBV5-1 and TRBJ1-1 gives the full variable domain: KAGVTQTPRYLIKTRGQQVTLSCSPISGHRSVSWYQQTPGQGLQFLFEYFSETQRNKGNFPGRFSGRQFSNSRSEMNVSTLELGDSALYLCASSLGDRGEAFFGQGTRLTVV.

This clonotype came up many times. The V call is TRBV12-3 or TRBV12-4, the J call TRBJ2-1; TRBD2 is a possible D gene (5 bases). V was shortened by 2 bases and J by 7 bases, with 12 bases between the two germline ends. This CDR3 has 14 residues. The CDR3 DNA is TGTGCCAGCAGTTTAACCGAAACGGGAAATGAGCAGTTCTTC. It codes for CASSLTETGNEQFF.

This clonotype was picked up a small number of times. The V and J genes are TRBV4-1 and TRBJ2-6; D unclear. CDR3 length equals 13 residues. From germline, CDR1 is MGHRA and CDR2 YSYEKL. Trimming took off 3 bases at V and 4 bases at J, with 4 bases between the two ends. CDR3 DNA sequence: TGCGCCAGCAGCCATCCAGGGGCCAACGTCCTGACTTTC. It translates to CASSHPGANVLTF.

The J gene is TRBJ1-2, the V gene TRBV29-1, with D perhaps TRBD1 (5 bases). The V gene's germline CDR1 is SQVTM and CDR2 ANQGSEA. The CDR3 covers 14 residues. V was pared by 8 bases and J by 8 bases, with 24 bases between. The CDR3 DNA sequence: TGCAGCACCTCGGGGCAGGGTGGCTGGGAAGGCTACACCTTC. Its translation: CSTSGQGGWEGYTF.

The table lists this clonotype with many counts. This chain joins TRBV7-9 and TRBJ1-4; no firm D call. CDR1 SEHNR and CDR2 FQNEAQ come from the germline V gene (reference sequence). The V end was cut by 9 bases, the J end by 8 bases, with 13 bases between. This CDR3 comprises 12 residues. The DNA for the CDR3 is TGTGCCAGAGGACTGCGAGTAGAAAAACTGTTTTTT. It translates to CARGLRVEKLFF. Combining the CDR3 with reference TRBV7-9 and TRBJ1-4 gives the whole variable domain DTGVSQNPRHKITKRGQNVTFRCDPISEHNRLYWYRQTLGQGPEFLTYFQNEAQLEKSRLLSDRFSAERPKGSFSTLEIQRTEQGDSAMYLCARGLRVEKLFFGSGTQLSVL.

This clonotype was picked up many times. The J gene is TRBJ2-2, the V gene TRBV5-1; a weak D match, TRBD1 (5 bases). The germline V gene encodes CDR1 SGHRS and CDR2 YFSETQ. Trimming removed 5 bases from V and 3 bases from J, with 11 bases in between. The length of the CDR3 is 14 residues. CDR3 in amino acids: CASRQGGDTGELFF. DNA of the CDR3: TGCGCCAGCAGGCAGGGCGGAGACACCGGGGAGCTGTTTTTT.

CDR3 DNA sequence: TGTGCCTGGAGTCTGCTTACCGGGGAGCTGTTTTTT. Residues: CAWSLLTGELFF. The chain recombines TRBV30 with TRBJ2-2; D uncertain. Germline loops: CDR1 GTSNPN, CDR2 SVGIG (reference sequence). The CDR3 is 12 residues long. V lost 2 bases and J 5 bases, leaving 6 bases between the germline ends.

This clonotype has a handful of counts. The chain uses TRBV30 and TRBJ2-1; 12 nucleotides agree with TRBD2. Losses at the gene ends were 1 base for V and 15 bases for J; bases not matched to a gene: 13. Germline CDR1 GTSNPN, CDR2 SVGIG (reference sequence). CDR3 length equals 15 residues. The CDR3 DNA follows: TGTGCCTGGAGTGGATCGGCTAGCGGGAGGGCCCCTCCGTTCTTC. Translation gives CAWSGSASGRAPPFF.

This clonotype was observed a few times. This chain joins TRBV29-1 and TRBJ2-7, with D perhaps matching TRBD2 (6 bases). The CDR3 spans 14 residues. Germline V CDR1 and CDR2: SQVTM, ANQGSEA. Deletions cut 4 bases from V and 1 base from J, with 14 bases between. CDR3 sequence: CSVGNRDFSYEQYF. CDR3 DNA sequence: TGCAGCGTTGGGAACCGGGACTTTTCCTACGAGCAGTACTTC.

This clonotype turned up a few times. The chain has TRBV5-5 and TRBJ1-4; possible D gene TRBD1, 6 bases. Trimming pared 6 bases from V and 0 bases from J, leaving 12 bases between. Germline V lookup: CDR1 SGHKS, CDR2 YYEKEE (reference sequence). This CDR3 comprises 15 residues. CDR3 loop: CASMDSIATNEKLFF. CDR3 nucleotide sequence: TGTGCCAGCATGGACAGTATTGCAACTAATGAAAAACTGTTTTTT.

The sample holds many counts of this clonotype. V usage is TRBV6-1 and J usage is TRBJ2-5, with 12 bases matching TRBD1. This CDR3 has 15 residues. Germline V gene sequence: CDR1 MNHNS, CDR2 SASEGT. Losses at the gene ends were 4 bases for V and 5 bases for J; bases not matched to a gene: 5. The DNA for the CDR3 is TGTGCCAGCAGTGGATCGGGACAGGGGGCCGAGACCCAGTACTTC. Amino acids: CASSGSGQGAETQYF.

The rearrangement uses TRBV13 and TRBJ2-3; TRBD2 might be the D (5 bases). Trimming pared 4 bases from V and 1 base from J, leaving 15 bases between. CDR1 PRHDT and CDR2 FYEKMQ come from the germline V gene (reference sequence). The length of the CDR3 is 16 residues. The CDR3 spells CASSWAGIERTDTQYF. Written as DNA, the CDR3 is TGTGCCAGCAGCTGGGCCGGGATCGAACGCACAGATACGCAGTATTTT.

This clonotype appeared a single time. CDR3 sequence reads: CAISNRLYGYTF. CDR3 sequence (DNA): TGTGCCATCAGTAATAGGCTTTATGGCTACACCTTC. The chain is built from TRBV10-3 and TRBJ1-2, with D uncertain. The V gene lost 5 bases and the J gene lost 5 bases, with 9 bases spanning the gap. Germline V gives CDR1 ENHRY, CDR2 SYGVKD. The CDR3 is made up of 12 amino acids.